These T cell receptor beta chains were read from a single sample in a study of blood T cell repertoires in COVID-19. Here immunoSEQ multiplex PCR was the method, and the copy in TCRdb shows in-frame clones only, minus some. The repertoire includes a few hundred thousand clones, 80% to 90% of them detected once, and roughly 11% sits in the top ten. The sample comprised peripheral blood. The source is an older woman with acute or convalescent COVID-19. Each CDR3 is given with its conserved first and last residue. The D gene is left open where the match is weak. For some rows the clone size is stated as once, few or many, or as a class when expanded; others skip it.

cdr3_nt: TGTGCCAGCGGGAGTTGGGGGTCCGGCTACACCTTC
cdr3_aa: CASGSWGSGYTF
j_call: TRBJ1-2
clone_size: .
v_call: TRBV19
d_call: .

cdr3_nt: TGCGCCAGCAGCCAAGATCGAGAGCGGGGGGGCTACAATGAGCAGTTCTTC
cdr3_aa: CASSQDRERGGYNEQFF
j_call: TRBJ2-1
clone_size: few
v_call: TRBV4-1
d_call: TRBD2

cdr3_nt: TGTGCCAGCAGTTATGCGTCGATTCGGGGTGAGCAGTTCTTC
cdr3_aa: CASSYASIRGEQFF
j_call: TRBJ2-1
clone_size: .
v_call: TRBV6-5
d_call: .

cdr3_nt: TGTGCCACCAGTGGGGGGGGCGAAAGCACAGATACGCAGTATTTT
cdr3_aa: CATSGGGESTDTQYF
j_call: TRBJ2-3
clone_size: .
v_call: TRBV24-1
d_call: .

cdr3_nt: TGCGCCAGCAGCTTGGGGACAGGGACTCAGCCCCAGCATTTT
cdr3_aa: CASSLGTGTQPQHF
j_call: TRBJ1-5
clone_size: .
v_call: TRBV5-1
d_call: TRBD1

cdr3_nt: TGTGCCATCAGTGACGGACGGGGTGGCACTGAAGCTTTCTTT
cdr3_aa: CAISDGRGGTEAFF
j_call: TRBJ1-1
clone_size: few
v_call: TRBV10-3
d_call: .

cdr3_nt: TGTGCCAGTATGGTAGCGGGGGCCTCGAACACCGGGGAGCTGTTTTTT
cdr3_aa: CASMVAGASNTGELFF
j_call: TRBJ2-2
clone_size: .
v_call: TRBV19
d_call: TRBD2

cdr3_nt: TGTGCCAGCATGGGAGGAACAGGGGGGTTTTGGCCCCAGCATTTT
cdr3_aa: CASMGGTGGFWPQHF
j_call: TRBJ1-5
clone_size: .
v_call: TRBV6-5
d_call: TRBD1

cdr3_nt: TGTGCCAGCAGACTAGCGGGCACCGGGGAGCTGTTTTTT
cdr3_aa: CASRLAGTGELFF
j_call: TRBJ2-2
clone_size: .
v_call: TRBV5-4
d_call: TRBD2

cdr3_nt: TGTGCCAGCAGTGCGTCCGTTGACTATGGCTACACCTTC
cdr3_aa: CASSASVDYGYTF
j_call: TRBJ1-2
clone_size: .
v_call: TRBV2
d_call: .

cdr3_nt: TGTGCCAGCAGCTACGGGACTCTAACCCTACCCTATGGCTACACCTTC
cdr3_aa: CASSYGTLTLPYGYTF
j_call: TRBJ1-2
clone_size: .
v_call: TRBV11-2
d_call: .

cdr3_nt: TGTGCCAGCAGCGTTCGACGGGGGGTCTCTGGAAACACCATATATTTT
cdr3_aa: CASSVRRGVSGNTIYF
j_call: TRBJ1-3
clone_size: .
v_call: TRBV7-9
d_call: .